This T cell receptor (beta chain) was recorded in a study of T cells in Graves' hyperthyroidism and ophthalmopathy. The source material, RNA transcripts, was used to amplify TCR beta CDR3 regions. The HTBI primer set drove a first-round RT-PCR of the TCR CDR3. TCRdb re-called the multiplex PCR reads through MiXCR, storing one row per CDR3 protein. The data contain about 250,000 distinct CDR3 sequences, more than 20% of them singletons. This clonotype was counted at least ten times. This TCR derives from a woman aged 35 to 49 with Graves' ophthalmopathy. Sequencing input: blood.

The CDR3 loop reads CAWSVLSDSSETQYF. DNA of the CDR3: TGTGCCTGGAGTGTACTGTCGGACAGTTCAGAGACCCAGTACTTC. The rearrangement joins TRBV30 to TRBJ2-5; perhaps TRBD1 as D (6 bases). The germline V gene encodes CDR1 GTSNPN and CDR2 SVGIG (reference sequence). The CDR3 consists of 15 residues. The V gene lost 0 bases and the J gene lost 4 bases, with 15 bases spanning the gap.